This entry concerns a single TCR beta chain. Its antigen is unknown. Positive magnetic bead selection was used to isolate CD4+ and CD8+ cells; purity was checked by flow cytometry. The germline V gene encodes CDR1 LNHNV and CDR2 YYDKDF (reference sequence). The CDR3 runs 14 residues. V lost 5 bases, J lost 4 bases, and 7 bases stayed unmatched. Libraries were prepared by immunoSEQ multiplex PCR; TCRdb keeps only in-frame clonotypes and omits some of them. The sample records approximately 14,000 clones, over 70% being singletons. These data belong to a study of somatic mutations in cytotoxic T cells in rheumatoid arthritis. Study-level background: Before any treatment began, 25 to 35 ml EDTA peripheral blood was collected from patients right after diagnosis. Nearly 100% purity was obtained when some V beta antibody-stained T-cell populations were flow-sorted; these included V beta1+ cells sequenced for TCRB.

General observations from the study: Between rheumatoid arthritis patients and age-matched healthy controls, CD8+ T-cell clonality showed no significant difference.

The chain joins TRBV15 to TRBJ1-1, with 7 bases matching TRBD1. The sequence was obtained from an adult with rheumatoid arthritis. Source material: CD8+ T cells sorted from blood. CDR3 coding DNA: TGTGCCACCAGCCGAGGGGGACAGAGCACTGAAGCTTTCTTT. Its protein product is CATSRGGQSTEAFF.